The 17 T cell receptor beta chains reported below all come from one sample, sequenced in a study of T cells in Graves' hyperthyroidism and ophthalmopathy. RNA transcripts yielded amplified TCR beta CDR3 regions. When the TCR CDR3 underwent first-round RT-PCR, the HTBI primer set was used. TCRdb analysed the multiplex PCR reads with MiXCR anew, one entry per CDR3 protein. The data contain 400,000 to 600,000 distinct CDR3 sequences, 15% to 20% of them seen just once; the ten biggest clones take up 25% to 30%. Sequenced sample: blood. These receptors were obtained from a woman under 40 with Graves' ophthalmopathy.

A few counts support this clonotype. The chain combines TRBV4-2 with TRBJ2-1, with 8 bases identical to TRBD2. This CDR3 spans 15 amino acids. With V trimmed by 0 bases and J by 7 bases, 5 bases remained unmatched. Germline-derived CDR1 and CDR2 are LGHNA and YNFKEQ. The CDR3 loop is CASSQEVPSGNEQFF. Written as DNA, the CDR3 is TGTGCCAGCAGCCAAGAGGTCCCTAGCGGGAATGAGCAGTTCTTC.

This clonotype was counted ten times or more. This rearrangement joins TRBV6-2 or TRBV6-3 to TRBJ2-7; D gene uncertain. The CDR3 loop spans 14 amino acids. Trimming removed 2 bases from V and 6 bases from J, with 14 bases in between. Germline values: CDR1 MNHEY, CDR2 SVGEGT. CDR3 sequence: CASSYLTLQSEQYF. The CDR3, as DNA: TGTGCCAGCAGTTACCTGACTCTTCAGTCCGAGCAGTACTTC.

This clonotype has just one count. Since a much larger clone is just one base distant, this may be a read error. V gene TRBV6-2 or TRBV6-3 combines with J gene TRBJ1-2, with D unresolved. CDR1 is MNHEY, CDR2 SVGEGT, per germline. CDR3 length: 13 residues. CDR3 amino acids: CASSHEQNYGHTF. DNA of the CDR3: TGTGCCAGCAGCCACGAACAGAACTATGGCCACACCTTC.

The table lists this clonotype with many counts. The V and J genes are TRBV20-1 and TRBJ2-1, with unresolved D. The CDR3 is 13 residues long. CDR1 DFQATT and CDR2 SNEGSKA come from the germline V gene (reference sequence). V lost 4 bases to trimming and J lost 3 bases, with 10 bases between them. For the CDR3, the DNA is TGCAGTGCTAATAAAGATTTCTACAATGAGCAGTTCTTC. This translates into CSANKDFYNEQFF.

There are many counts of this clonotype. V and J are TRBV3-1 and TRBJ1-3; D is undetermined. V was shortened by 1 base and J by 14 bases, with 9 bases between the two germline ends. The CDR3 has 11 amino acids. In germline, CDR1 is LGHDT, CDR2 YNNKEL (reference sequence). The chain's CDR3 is CASSQGLLLYF. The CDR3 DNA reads TGTGCCAGCAGCCAAGGGCTCTTGCTATATTTT. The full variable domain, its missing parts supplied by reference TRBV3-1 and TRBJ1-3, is DTAVSQTPKYLVTQMGNDKSIKCEQNLGHDTMYWYKQDSKKFLKIMFSYNNKELIINETVPNRFSPKSPDKAHLNLHINSLELGDSAVYFCASSQGLLLYFGEGSWLTVV.

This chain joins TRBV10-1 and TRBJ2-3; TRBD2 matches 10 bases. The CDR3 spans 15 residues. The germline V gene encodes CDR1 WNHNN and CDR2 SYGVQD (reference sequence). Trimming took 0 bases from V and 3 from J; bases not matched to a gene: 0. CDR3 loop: CASSESSGRTDTQYF. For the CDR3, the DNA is TGCGCCAGCAGTGAGTCTAGCGGGAGGACAGATACGCAGTATTTT.

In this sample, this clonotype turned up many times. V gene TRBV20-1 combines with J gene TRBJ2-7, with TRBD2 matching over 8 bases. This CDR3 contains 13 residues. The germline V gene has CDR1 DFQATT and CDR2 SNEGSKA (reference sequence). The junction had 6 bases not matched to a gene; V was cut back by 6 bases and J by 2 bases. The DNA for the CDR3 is TGCAGTGCCAAGACTAGCGACGCCTACGAGCAGTACTTC. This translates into CSAKTSDAYEQYF.

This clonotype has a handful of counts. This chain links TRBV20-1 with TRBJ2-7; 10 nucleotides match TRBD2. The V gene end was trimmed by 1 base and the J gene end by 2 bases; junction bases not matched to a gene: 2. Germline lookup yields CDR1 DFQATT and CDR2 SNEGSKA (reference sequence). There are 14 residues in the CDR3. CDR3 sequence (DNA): TGCAGTGCTAGAGGAGGACTAGCGGCCTACGAGCAGTACTTC. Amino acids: CSARGGLAAYEQYF.

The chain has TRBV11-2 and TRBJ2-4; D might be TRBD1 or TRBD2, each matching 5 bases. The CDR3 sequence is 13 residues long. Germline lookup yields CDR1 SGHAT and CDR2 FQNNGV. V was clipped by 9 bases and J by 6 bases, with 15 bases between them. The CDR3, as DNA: TGTGCCAGTAGTAAAGGGACGGGAAACATTCAGTACTTC. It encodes CASSKGTGNIQYF. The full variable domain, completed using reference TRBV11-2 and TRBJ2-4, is EAGVAQSPRYKIIEKRQSVAFWCNPISGHATLYWYQQILGQGPKLLIQFQNNGVVDDSQLPKDRFSAERLKGVDSTLKIQPAKLEDSAVYLCASSKGTGNIQYFGAGTRLSVL.

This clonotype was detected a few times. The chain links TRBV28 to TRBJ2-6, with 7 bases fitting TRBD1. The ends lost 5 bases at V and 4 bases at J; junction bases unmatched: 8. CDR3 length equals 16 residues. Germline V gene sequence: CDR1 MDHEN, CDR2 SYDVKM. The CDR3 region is CASSLGTASGANVLTF. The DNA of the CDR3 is TGTGCCAGCAGTCTCGGGACAGCTTCCGGGGCCAACGTCCTGACTTTC.

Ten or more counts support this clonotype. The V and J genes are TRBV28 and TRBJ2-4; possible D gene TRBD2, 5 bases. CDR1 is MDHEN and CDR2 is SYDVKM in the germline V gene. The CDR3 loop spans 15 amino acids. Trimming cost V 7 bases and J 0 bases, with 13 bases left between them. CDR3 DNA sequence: TGTGCCAGCAAGGACTCAAGTGAAGCCAAAAACATTCAGTACTTC. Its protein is CASKDSSEAKNIQYF.

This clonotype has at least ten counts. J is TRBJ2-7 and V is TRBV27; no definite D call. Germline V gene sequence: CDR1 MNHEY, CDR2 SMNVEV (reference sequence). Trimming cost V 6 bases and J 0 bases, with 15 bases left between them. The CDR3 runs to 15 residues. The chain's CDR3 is CASRTRTASSYEQYF. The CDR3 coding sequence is TGTGCCAGCAGGACCAGGACGGCGAGCTCCTACGAGCAGTACTTC.

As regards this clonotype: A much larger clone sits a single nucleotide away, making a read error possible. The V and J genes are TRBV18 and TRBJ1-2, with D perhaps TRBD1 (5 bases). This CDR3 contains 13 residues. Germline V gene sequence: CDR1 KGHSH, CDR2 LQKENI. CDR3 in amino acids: CGSSPGLDYGYTF. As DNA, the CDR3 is TGTGGCAGCTCACCAGGGTTGGACTATGGCTACACCTTC.

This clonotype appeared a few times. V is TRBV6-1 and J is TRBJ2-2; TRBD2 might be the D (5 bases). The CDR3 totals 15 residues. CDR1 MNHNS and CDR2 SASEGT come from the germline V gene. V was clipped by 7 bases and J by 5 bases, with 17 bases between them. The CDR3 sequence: CASTDRGRVTGELFF. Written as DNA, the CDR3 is TGTGCCAGCACGGACCGGGGAAGAGTGACCGGGGAGCTGTTTTTT.

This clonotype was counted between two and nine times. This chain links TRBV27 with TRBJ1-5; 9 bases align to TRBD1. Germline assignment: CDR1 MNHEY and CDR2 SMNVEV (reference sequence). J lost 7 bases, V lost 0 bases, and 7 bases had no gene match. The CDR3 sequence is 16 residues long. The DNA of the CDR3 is TGTGCCAGCAGTTTATCGCCGGGACAGGGCGGCCAGCCCCAGCATTTT. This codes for CASSLSPGQGGQPQHF.

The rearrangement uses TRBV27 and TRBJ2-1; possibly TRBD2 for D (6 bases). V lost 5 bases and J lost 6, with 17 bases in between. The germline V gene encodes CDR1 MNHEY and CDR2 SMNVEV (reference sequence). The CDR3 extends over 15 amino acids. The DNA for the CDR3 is TGTGCCAGCAGTATCCTAGCGAGTGAGCGCAATGAGCAGTTCTTC. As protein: CASSILASERNEQFF.

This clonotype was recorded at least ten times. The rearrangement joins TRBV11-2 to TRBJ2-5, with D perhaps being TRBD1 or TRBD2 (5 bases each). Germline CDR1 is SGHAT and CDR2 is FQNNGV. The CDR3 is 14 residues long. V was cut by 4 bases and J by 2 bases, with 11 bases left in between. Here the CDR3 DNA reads TGTGCCAGCAGCTCGGGACGAACTCAAGAGACCCAGTACTTC. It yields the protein CASSSGRTQETQYF.